A selection of T cell receptor beta chains follows, all from one sample in a study of Ad26.COV2.S vaccination and SARS-CoV-2 variants. The table came from immunoSEQ multiplex PCR; TCRdb's copy has only in-frame clones and leaves some out. The sample has a few hundred thousand clones; more than 75% are singletons. The material was peripheral blood, obtained in a trial of Ad26.COV2.S vaccine versus placebo. The receptor source for this set is a person between 18 and 60 years old who received the Ad26.COV2.S COVID-19 vaccine or a placebo. Both conserved end residues are part of each CDR3. For some rows the clone size is stated as once, few or many, or as a class when expanded; others skip it.

size	V	J	CDR3
few	TRBV4-2	TRBJ1-5	CASSQDLQGNQPQHF
NA	TRBV2	TRBJ1-4	CASTIDRFATNEKLFF
NA	TRBV7-9	TRBJ2-7	CASSTRQGALVHEQYF
NA	TRBV5-4	TRBJ1-1	CASSPKGGNTEAFF
NA	TRBV5-8	TRBJ1-2	CASSPDNYYGYTF
NA	TRBV11-2	TRBJ1-6	CASSYNKAARAPLHF
NA	TRBV3-1/TRBV3-2	TRBJ2-3	CASSQLGRGISDTQYF
NA	TRBV6-5	TRBJ2-1	CASTIGGGYMNEQFF
NA	TRBV6-5	TRBJ1-2	CASSDRLSYGYTF
NA	TRBV2	TRBJ2-3	CAIGTSGADTQYF
NA	TRBV14	TRBJ2-2	CASSRQVNTGELFF
NA	TRBV7-3	TRBJ2-5	CASSFGTGGLETQYF
NA	TRBV9	TRBJ1-1	CASSVGTGGPLNTEAFF
NA	TRBV29-1	TRBJ2-1	CSVEKRQGNEQFF
NA	TRBV6-5	TRBJ2-7	CASSNGGGTVEQYF
NA	TRBV19	TRBJ1-2	CASSRTGNLNYGYTF
NA	TRBV29-1	TRBJ2-3	CSVVPFLGGVTDTQYF
NA	TRBV7-2	TRBJ1-6	CASSLDRNNSPLHF
NA	TRBV30	TRBJ1-1	CAWSTGKSHREAFF
NA	TRBV7-6	TRBJ2-7	CASSPGGGGSYEQYF
NA	TRBV9	TRBJ1-6	CASSVGPAGNSPLHF
once	TRBV15	TRBJ1-2	CATSRDTLYGYTF
once	TRBV6-2/TRBV6-3	TRBJ1-5	CASSYSIFPQHF